This entry concerns a single TCR beta chain. This clonotype has at least ten counts. This clone's antigen is unknown. There are no base qualities to consult, and no much larger clone falls within one base. cDNA was synthesized by template-switch 5'RACE using a primer carrying a 10-nucleotide random unique molecular identifier by which each TCR transcript was tagged. Each sequencing run produced over 200 million TCR-beta sequences covering 15-18 subjects. Total RNA was extracted with the RNeasy kit. TCR-beta VDJ regions were amplified with primers for the TCR constant region and the 5'RACE anchor, using the KAPA Real-time Library Amplification kit. Sample indexes and Illumina adaptors were added in a first PCR, and a second PCR then increased library yield. After Ampure bead purification, the TCR product of roughly 650 bp was size-selected on a 2% E-gel SizeSelection system. Before pooling, library quality was checked on a Bioanalyzer, concentration was measured with Qubit, and libraries were quantified with the Kapa Library Quantification kit. Libraries were sequenced paired-end 2 x 150 bp on an Illumina HiSeq 2500. To increase sequence diversity, about 25-31% phiX was spiked into each library pool. Turning to the authors' computational methods: The UMI-based MiGEC pipeline processed quality-filtered reads and removed over 80% of raw TCR sequences during error correction. IMGT germline references were used for aligning VDJ genes, and each clonotype was defined as a unique CDR3 amino acid sequence together with its V-J genes. Clonal expansion, Shannon diversity and CDR3 relatedness were evaluated with VDJtools (CalcPairwiseDistances, ClusterSamples), while phylogenetic trees were built in CLCbio workbench. Expanded clones were defined as having at least 8 unique UMIs, based on coefficient-of-variation modelling across technical triplicates. TCRdb handled the public reads itself, with Q25 trimming in fastp and clone calling in MiXCR, and kept productive beta chains. Records with the same CDR3 protein are collapsed into one entry carrying the most frequent genes and DNA. TCRdb assigned the V and J calls; the authors' analysis was not used. The sample table shows fewer than 50,000 distinct CDR3 sequences, and 2% to 3% are seen once. Of the sample, roughly an eighth is held by the ten largest clones.

For the unsorted PBMC libraries, 2 million PBMCs were stored in RNAlater at -80 degrees C until RNA extraction and were used to generate the libraries. The multiple sclerosis patients were enrolled in a US clinical protocol that evaluated disease progression with magnetic resonance imaging. PBMCs were separated from peripheral blood using Ficoll-Hypaque density gradient centrifugation and then cryopreserved in liquid nitrogen. The data are from a study of neurological immune-mediated disorders (dated by TCRdb to between 2019 and 2020). Describing the broader study: Among the 35 or so multiple sclerosis patients, relapsing-remitting MS was present in some 31 and secondary progressive MS was present in 3. Using UMI-based sequencing, the study compared peripheral blood TCR-beta repertoires from patients with HTLV-I-associated myelopathy (HAM/TSP), patients with multiple sclerosis, and healthy controls. The approximately 98 TCR-beta libraries included longitudinal samples, technical triplicates and paired sorted CD4+ and CD8+ T-cell subsets alongside PBMC samples. The cohort included around 70 subjects: approximately 15 with HAM/TSP, around 34 with multiple sclerosis, and about 20 healthy controls. The research as a whole found: Repertoires from 18 of 34 MS patients were grouped by phylogenetic analysis into a cluster of related CDR3 sequences, suggesting a possible repertoire-level signature. The highest TCR clonal expansion was observed in HAM/TSP patients, whereas the lowest was observed in MS patients, even when compared with healthy controls. The MS cluster showed no association with clinical or MRI features, and the authors stated that larger cohorts are needed. Expanded clones from different subjects shared no identical CDR3 amino acid sequences, which suggests that TCR-beta repertoires were private in all groups.

The CDR1 and CDR2 encoded by the germline V gene are SGHRS and YFSETQ. V loses 2 bases, J loses 4 bases, and the germline ends lie 19 bases apart. The CDR3 goes from the cysteine to the phenylalanine over 16 residues. Only the CDR3 DNA stays, 48 bases, in frame from base 1. Recombination joined TRBV5-1 with TRBJ2-7; the D call could be TRBD1 or TRBD2, with each sharing 5 bases. The sequence was collected from a man under 40 with multiple sclerosis. Material: PBMCs. The CDR3 reads CASSFVSGQGAYEQYF. The DNA sequence reads TGCGCCAGCAGCTTCGTTAGTGGGCAGGGAGCGTACGAGCAGTACTTC.